The TCR beta chain described here comes from a study of blood T cell repertoires in COVID-19. The germline CDR1 and CDR2 sequences are MNHEY and SVGAGI. V lost 6 bases and J lost 7; bases outside the gene matches: 7. This CDR3 is 15 amino acids long. Sequenced by immunoSEQ multiplex PCR; TCRdb stores in-frame clones only, minus some. This table holds some 30,000 clones, 80% to 90% found once. This receptor was obtained from a woman aged 80 or over with COVID-19, enrolled during active disease. Sequenced: peripheral blood. The rearrangement links TRBV6-5 to TRBJ2-1, with TRBD2 matching 12 bases. This chain's CDR3 is CASSLGLAGRNEQFF. CDR3 coding DNA: TGTGCCAGCAGCCTAGGACTAGCGGGGAGGAATGAGCAGTTCTTC.